The present T cell receptor beta chain was sequenced within a study of cytomegalovirus exposure and HLA in healthy donors. 13 Jbeta primers and 60 Vbeta primers were used for the PCR. Measured with immunoSEQ multiplex PCR; TCRdb has only the in-frame clones, and not every one. The sample has 100,000 to 150,000 clones, roughly 72% seen once. This CDR3 is built from 15 residues. Germline CDR1 and CDR2: MRHNA and SNTAGT. V was clipped by 0 bases and J by 6 bases; unmatched bases: 1. This clone came up once. Its antigen is currently unknown. Each donor's status was that of a healthy bone marrow donor. Notes on the study in general: TCR beta V- and J-gene trimming, according to a later analysis, was linked to a missense DCLRE1C variant. Several of the most significant clusters were apparently associated with common viral pathogens in a later analysis. Later work found most CMV-associated TCR beta chains apparently HLA-restricted.

The clonotype originates from a male donor in good health and CMV-seronegative. The J gene is TRBJ2-2, the V gene TRBV6-4; 10 bases are a match to TRBD1. The sequenced sample consisted of PBMCs. The CDR3 nucleotides are TGTGCCAGCAGTGACTCCGGGACAGGGGCCGGGGAGCTGTTTTTT. Translating gives CASSDSGTGAGELFF.